The 26 T cell receptor beta chains listed next were all sequenced from one sample in a study of blood T cells in healthy people across ages. A second roughly 7 to 12 cycle PCR used barcoded and J-beta primers. TCRdb re-derived calls from the 5' RACE reads in MiXCR, one entry per CDR3 protein. Of roughly 900,000 distinct CDR3 sequences detected, roughly 26% appear once; the ten largest clones hold 17%. The sample was blood. These receptor sequences come from a woman older than 75 in good health.

This clonotype has at least ten counts. This sequence joins TRBV4-3 and TRBJ2-1, with 7 nucleotides matching TRBD2. Germline CDR1 is LGHNA and CDR2 is YSLEER. The CDR3 spans 16 residues. Trimming at V came to 0 bases and at J to 4 bases, leaving 6 bases not matched to a gene. The CDR3 DNA reads as TGCGCCAGCAGCCAAGATAGGCGGGGGACTTACAATGAGCAGTTCTTC. Translating it yields CASSQDRRGTYNEQFF.

The genes are TRBV30 and TRBJ1-1; the D gene is possibly TRBD1 (6 bases). V was clipped by 1 base and J by 4 bases, with 13 bases between them. Germline V gene lookup returns CDR1 GTSNPN and CDR2 SVGIG (reference sequence). The CDR3 loop spans 14 amino acids. Here the CDR3 reads CAWSAWGAGTEAFF. Written as DNA, the CDR3 is TGTGCCTGGAGTGCATGGGGGGCCGGCACTGAAGCTTTCTTT.

Many counts were recorded for this clonotype. The chain carries TRBV6-6 and TRBJ1-2; TRBD1 agrees at 7 bases. Germline-derived CDR1 and CDR2 are MNHNY and SVGAGI (reference sequence). The CDR3 runs to 12 residues. The V gene end was trimmed by 7 bases and the J gene end by 8 bases; junction bases not matched to a gene: 7. This CDR3 is CASKKDRHGYTF. CDR3 sequence (DNA): TGTGCCAGCAAAAAGGACAGGCACGGCTACACCTTC.

In its sample, this clonotype was seen once. This may come from a read error, since a much larger clone is one base off. V usage is TRBV2 and J usage is TRBJ2-7; D might be TRBD2 (6 bases). The J call may be faulty, since TRBJ2-5 better matches the DNA end. The germline V gene encodes CDR1 SNHLY and CDR2 FYNNEI. The CDR3 contains 13 residues. CDR3 nucleotide sequence: TGTGCCAGCATATCTGGGGGGTTTGGGACCCAGTACTTC. Residues: CASISGGFGTQYF.

This clonotype has only a few counts. The chain joins TRBV12-3 or TRBV12-4 to TRBJ1-1, with 8 bases identical to TRBD1. There are 16 residues in the CDR3. Trimming cost V 4 bases and J 1 base; bases outside gene matches: 8. CDR3 loop: CASSSGTGVGNTEAFF. In nucleotides, the CDR3 is TGTGCCAGCAGTTCAGGGACAGGCGTCGGGAACACTGAAGCTTTCTTT.

As concerns this clonotype: One base away lies a much larger clone, so this may be a sequencing read error. The genes are TRBV27 and TRBJ1-2, with 10 bases that match TRBD1. The CDR3 spans 14 residues. Germline V gene data show CDR1 as MNHEY and CDR2 as SMNVEV (reference sequence). Germline trimming cut 5 bases from V and 9 bases from J; bases unmatched to any gene: 9. The CDR3, as DNA: TGTGCCAGCAGTCGAAGTGGGACAGGGGCGCGCTACACCTTC. Amino acids: CASSRSGTGARYTF.

This clonotype appeared many times. The V call is TRBV5-1, the J call TRBJ1-4; TRBD1 is a possible D gene (5 bases). The CDR3 covers 16 residues. Germline V gene data show CDR1 as SGHRS and CDR2 as YFSETQ. V was pared by 4 bases and J by 5 bases, with 18 bases between. CDR3 coding DNA: TGCGCCAGCAGCCTTGGGGCAGGCAGCTCCAATGAAAAACTGTTTTTT. As protein: CASSLGAGSSNEKLFF.

The rearrangement uses TRBV10-1 and TRBJ1-4; D call uncertain. The V and J ends lost 0 bases and 5 bases respectively, with 16 bases between them. In germline, CDR1 is WNHNN, CDR2 SYGVQD (reference sequence). This CDR3 spans 17 amino acids. The CDR3 loop is CASSESIGKQRNEKLFF. In nucleotides, the CDR3 is TGCGCCAGCAGTGAGTCGATAGGGAAACAGAGAAATGAAAAACTGTTTTTT.

Regarding this clonotype: Compared with germline, one end of the junction differs, possibly owing to a read error. As DNA, the CDR3 is TGCGGTGCTCCCCGGTTAGGGATGATTAGCACAGATACGCAGTATTTT. This gives the protein CGAPRLGMISTDTQYF. This sequence joins TRBV20-1 and TRBJ2-3; D is undetermined. Looked up from germline, CDR1 is DFQATT and CDR2 is SNEGSKA (reference sequence). The CDR3 length is 16 residues.

The V and J genes are TRBV3-1 and TRBJ2-1, with D possibly TRBD2 on 6 matching bases. The better agreement between TRBJ2-7 and the DNA end casts doubt on the J call. The CDR3 length is 20 residues. Germline V gives CDR1 LGHDT, CDR2 YNNKEL (reference sequence). The CDR3 DNA follows: TGTGCCAGCAGCCAAGAGGAAGCTAGCGAGGCCCTAATATCCTACAATGAGCAGTACTTC. This encodes CASSQEEASEALISYNEQYF.

Comments on this clonotype: One junction end does not reproduce the germline sequence, and a read error may be involved. The chain uses TRBV5-1 and TRBJ2-3; D may be TRBD2 (5 bases). From germline, CDR1 is SGHRS and CDR2 YFSETQ. The length of the CDR3 is 15 residues. DNA of the CDR3: TGCACCAGCAGCTTACTAGGAAGGAGCACAGATACGCAGTATTTT. It specifies CTSSLLGRSTDTQYF.

At least ten counts were recorded for this clonotype. The chain combines TRBV24-1 with TRBJ2-5, with D tentatively TRBD1 (6 bases). The length of the CDR3 is 15 residues. Germline-derived CDR1 and CDR2 are KGHDR and SFDVKD. Between the trimmed V and J ends, which lost 1 base and 2 bases, there was a span of 10 bases. The CDR3 loop is CATSDLGQSQETQYF. The DNA for the CDR3 is TGTGCCACCAGTGATTTAGGACAGTCTCAAGAGACCCAGTACTTC.

Comments on this clonotype: A much larger clone lies a single base off, so this may be a read error. This rearrangement joins TRBV5-6 to TRBJ2-5, with D perhaps TRBD1 (6 bases). The germline V gene encodes CDR1 SGHDT and CDR2 YYEEEE. The CDR3 is 14 residues long. In nucleotides, the CDR3 is TGTACCAGCAGCTTGGGGACAAGACAAGAGACCCAGTACTTC. It is translated as CTSSLGTRQETQYF.

This clonotype was counted once. A much larger clone differs by one base, so this may be a read error. J is TRBJ1-2 and V is TRBV7-2; D perhaps matches TRBD1 (5 bases). There are 13 residues in the CDR3. Germline values: CDR1 SGHTA, CDR2 FQGNSA. With 2 bases removed from V and 8 bases from J, the gap between germline ends came to 12 bases. The DNA of the CDR3 is TGTGCCAGCAGCTTAAAGGGGATGCGGGGCTACACCTTC. Protein: CASSLKGMRGYTF.

A word on this clonotype: Possible read error: a much larger clone is one base away. This sequence joins TRBV11-3 and TRBJ2-1, with TRBD2 identical over 11 bases. Trimming at V came to 5 bases and at J to 5 bases, leaving 5 bases not matched to a gene. Germline CDR1 and CDR2: SGHNT and YENEEA. This CDR3 region has 15 residues. The DNA for the CDR3 is TGTGCCAGCAGCGTTAGCGGGGGGGCCAACAATGAGCAGTTCTTC. Protein: CASSVSGGANNEQFF.

This clonotype was recorded at least ten times. The J gene is TRBJ2-3, the V gene TRBV7-9; 9 nucleotides agree with TRBD2. Looked up from germline, CDR1 is SEHNR and CDR2 is FQNEAQ (reference sequence). Trimming at V came to 6 bases and at J to 2 bases, leaving 6 bases not matched to a gene. This CDR3 comprises 15 residues. CDR3 coding DNA: TGTGCCAGCAGAACTAGGACTAGCGCCACAGATACGCAGTATTTT. This sequence encodes CASRTRTSATDTQYF.

This clonotype was seen repeatedly, ten times or more. The chain employs TRBV4-3 and TRBJ1-2; D gene unclear. V dropped 0 bases and J dropped 2 bases, with 13 bases sitting between them. The V gene's germline CDR1 is LGHNA and CDR2 YSLEER. The CDR3 loop spans 16 amino acids. CDR3 loop: CASSQDSPGSNYGYTF. As DNA, the CDR3 is TGCGCCAGCAGCCAAGATAGTCCGGGCTCCAACTATGGCTACACCTTC.

The chain is built from TRBV9 and TRBJ2-1; the match to TRBD2 covers 14 bases. Trimming took 3 bases from V and 10 from J; bases not matched to a gene: 12. Germline V lookup: CDR1 SGDLS, CDR2 YYNGEE. CDR3 length equals 17 residues. CDR3 sequence reads: CASSETTSGRAKEEQFF. Here the CDR3 DNA reads TGTGCCAGCAGCGAGACGACTAGCGGGAGGGCCAAGGAGGAGCAGTTCTTC.

At least ten counts were recorded for this clonotype. The V and J genes are TRBV7-2 and TRBJ2-3; perhaps TRBD1 as D (7 bases). Trimming shortened V by 5 bases and J by 6 bases, and 15 bases separated the two germline ends. The CDR3 extends over 14 amino acids. The germline V gene has CDR1 SGHTA and CDR2 FQGNSA. The chain's CDR3 is CASSPRTGGDTQYF. CDR3 coding DNA: TGTGCCAGCAGCCCTCGGACAGGAGGGGATACGCAGTATTTT.

The chain joins TRBV13 to TRBJ2-3; perhaps D is TRBD1 or TRBD2 (6 bases each). Germline-derived CDR1 and CDR2 are PRHDT and FYEKMQ (reference sequence). The CDR3 is made up of 15 amino acids. Trimming pared 5 bases from V and 1 base from J, leaving 13 bases between. The CDR3 DNA reads TGTGCCAGCAGCCACCGGGGGCTGGGCACAGATACGCAGTATTTT. This codes for CASSHRGLGTDTQYF. Combining the CDR3 with reference TRBV13 and TRBJ2-3 gives the whole variable domain AAGVIQSPRHLIKEKRETATLKCYPIPRHDTVYWYQQGPGQDPQFLISFYEKMQSDKGSIPDRFSAQQFSDYHSELNMSSLELGDSALYFCASSHRGLGTDTQYFGPGTRLTVL.

Worth noting for this clonotype: This clone may be a read error of a much larger clone one base away. The CDR3 DNA sequence: TGCGCCAGCAGCCTTACAGGGGAGAATCAGTCCCAGCATTTT. Its translation is CASSLTGENQSQHF. The chain carries TRBV4-1 and TRBJ1-5; 7 bases are shared with TRBD1. Germline values: CDR1 MGHRA, CDR2 YSYEKL. The CDR3 extends over 14 amino acids.

In this sample, this clonotype turned up many times. The J gene is TRBJ1-1, the V gene TRBV29-1; D remains ambiguous. CDR3 length equals 12 residues. Germline CDR1 reads SQVTM; CDR2 reads ANQGSEA. V was trimmed by 4 bases and J by 1 base, leaving 7 bases between them. Written as DNA, the CDR3 is TGCAGCGTTGGCCAGGCGAACACTGAAGCTTTCTTT. As protein: CSVGQANTEAFF.

Turning to this clonotype: A much larger clonotype is one base distant, so this may be a read error. This sequence joins TRBV12-3 or TRBV12-4 and TRBJ2-1, with D perhaps TRBD2 (6 bases). The CDR3 is 13 amino acids. CDR3 sequence reads: CASPGSSYNGQFF. The CDR3, as DNA: TGTGCCAGCCCCGGGAGCTCCTACAATGGGCAGTTCTTC.

About this clonotype itself: One base away lies a much larger clone, so this may be a sequencing read error. The rearrangement joins TRBV3-1 to TRBJ2-1; 8 bases line up with TRBD2. Per germline, CDR1 LGHDT and CDR2 YNNKEL (reference sequence). The CDR3 runs 16 residues. CDR3 region: CASSPLWVAGYSEQFF. CDR3 nucleotide sequence: TGTGCCAGCAGCCCCCTTTGGGTAGCGGGGTACAGTGAGCAGTTCTTC.

The chain joins TRBV20-1 to TRBJ2-7, with 12 positions matching TRBD2. The DNA end lines up better with TRBJ2-5; the J call may be wrong. CDR3 length: 14 amino acids. Germline V gene lookup returns CDR1 DFQATT and CDR2 SNEGSKA (reference sequence). The chain's CDR3 is CSAAPGTSGETQYF. For the CDR3, the DNA is TGCAGTGCTGCCCCGGGGACTAGCGGGGAGACCCAGTACTTC.

This clonotype was seen a few times. The V call is TRBV3-1, the J call TRBJ2-3, with 8 positions matching TRBD2. Germline loops: CDR1 LGHDT, CDR2 YNNKEL (reference sequence). This CDR3 region has 16 residues. Unmatched junction bases numbered 11, after V lost 4 bases and J lost 5 bases. The CDR3 sequence is CASSRSSGGSGDTQYF. CDR3 coding DNA: TGTGCCAGCAGCCGATCAAGCGGGGGTTCGGGAGATACGCAGTATTTT.